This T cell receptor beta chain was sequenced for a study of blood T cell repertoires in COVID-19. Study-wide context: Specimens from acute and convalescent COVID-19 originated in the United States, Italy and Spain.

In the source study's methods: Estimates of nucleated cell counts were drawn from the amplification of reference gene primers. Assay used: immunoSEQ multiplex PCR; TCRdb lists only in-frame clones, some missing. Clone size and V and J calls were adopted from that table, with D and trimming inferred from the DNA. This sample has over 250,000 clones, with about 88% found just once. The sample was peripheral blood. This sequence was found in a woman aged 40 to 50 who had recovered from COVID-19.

The chain's CDR3 is CASSLAGGTDTQYF. The CDR3 DNA reads as TGCGCCAGCAGCTTGGCTGGCGGGACAGATACGCAGTATTTT. The chain links TRBV5-1 to TRBJ2-3; weak D call: TRBD2 (5 bases). Germline V gene lookup returns CDR1 SGHRS and CDR2 YFSETQ. This CDR3 region has 14 residues. V gave up 0 bases and J gave up 3 bases, with 8 bases separating them.